These T cell receptor beta chains were read from a single sample in a study of CD8+ T cells in alopecia areata. Sequenced by immunoSEQ multiplex PCR; TCRdb stores in-frame clones only, minus some. This sample yields some 150,000 clones, of which 62% are seen a single time; 35% to 45% belongs to the top ten. The sample consisted of CD8+ T cells sorted from blood. The receptors here all came from a human donor in good health. The CDR3 runs from the conserved cysteine through the conserved F or W. Fields, in order: V gene, clone size, J gene, D gene, CDR3 protein, CDR3 DNA. A D gene is named only where the DNA matches it firmly. Part of the rows lack a size; the others show once, few, many or a class for expanded clones.

TRBV20-1	NA	TRBJ1-2	NA	CSANDGYTF	TGCAGTGCTAATGACGGCTACACCTTC
TRBV14	NA	TRBJ2-2	NA	CASSPGSGAGELFF	TGTGCCAGCAGCCCCGGGTCAGGGGCCGGGGAGCTGTTTTTT
TRBV2	NA	TRBJ2-4	NA	CASRARLAKNIQYF	TGTGCCAGCAGGGCCAGGTTGGCCAAAAACATTCAGTACTTC
TRBV9	NA	TRBJ2-1	NA	CASSADVVEQFF	TGTGCCAGCAGCGCGGACGTCGTTGAGCAGTTCTTC
TRBV28	NA	TRBJ2-7	TRBD1	CASSLLPGQRLYEQYF	TGTGCCAGCAGCTTATTACCGGGACAGAGGTTGTACGAGCAGTACTTC
TRBV11-2	few	TRBJ2-5	NA	CASSRTSAPYF	TGTGCCAGCAGCCGGACTTCCGCGCCGTACTTC
TRBV7-9	NA	TRBJ2-7	NA	CASSLDVSYEQYF	TGTGCCAGCAGCTTAGATGTCAGCTACGAGCAGTACTTC
TRBV7-2	NA	TRBJ2-1	NA	CASSFRRLDEQFF	TGTGCCAGCAGCTTCCGCCGCCTCGATGAGCAGTTCTTC
TRBV29-1	NA	TRBJ1-1	NA	CSVGGGPYEAFF	TGCAGCGTTGGGGGGGGCCCTTATGAAGCTTTCTTT
TRBV29-1	NA	TRBJ2-7	NA	CSARGEGSPSYEQYF	TGCAGCGCCAGGGGGGAGGGAAGCCCTTCCTACGAGCAGTACTTC
TRBV20-1	NA	TRBJ2-1	NA	CSARDNDEQFF	TGCAGTGCTAGGGACAACGATGAGCAGTTCTTC
TRBV29-1	NA	TRBJ2-2	NA	CSVELRQRVLFF	TGCAGCGTTGAGCTACGCCAGAGGGTGCTGTTTTTT
TRBV9	few	TRBJ2-5	NA	CASSLTSQETQYF	TGTGCCAGCAGCCTCACTAGTCAAGAGACCCAGTACTTC
TRBV6-6	few	TRBJ2-5	TRBD2	CASKYIAGGVKETQYF	TGTGCCAGCAAATACATAGCGGGAGGGGTAAAAGAGACCCAGTACTTC
TRBV5-1	NA	TRBJ2-1	TRBD2	CASSSWRGGGYNEQFF	TGCGCCAGCAGCTCCTGGCGGGGCGGGGGCTACAATGAGCAGTTCTTC
TRBV19	NA	TRBJ2-7	NA	CASSVRPAEGGDEQYF	TGTGCCAGTAGTGTCCGCCCGGCGGAGGGTGGGGACGAGCAGTACTTC
TRBV7-9	NA	TRBJ2-7	TRBD2	CASSSTSGSYEQYF	TGTGCCAGCAGCTCCACTAGCGGGAGCTACGAGCAGTACTTC
TRBV30	NA	TRBJ2-7	TRBD2	CAWSLLAGGNYEQYF	TGTGCCTGGAGTCTTCTAGCGGGAGGAAACTACGAGCAGTACTTC
TRBV6-1	few	TRBJ1-5	TRBD1	CASRENRGGTSNQPQHF	TGTGCCAGCAGAGAAAACAGGGGGGGGACTAGCAATCAGCCCCAGCATTTT
TRBV5-1	NA	TRBJ1-1	NA	CASSLRAANTEAFF	TGCGCCAGCAGCTTGCGAGCGGCGAACACTGAAGCTTTCTTT
TRBV9	many	TRBJ2-7	TRBD2	CASSPRDKTAGVYEQYF	TGTGCCAGCAGCCCTCGAGATAAAACGGCGGGGGTCTACGAGCAGTACTTC
TRBV4-2	few	TRBJ2-7	TRBD2	CASSQVPSGDYEQYF	TGTGCCAGCAGCCAAGTTCCTAGCGGTGACTACGAGCAGTACTTC
TRBV29-1	few	TRBJ2-6	NA	CSVEVSTMGANVLTF	TGCAGCGTTGAAGTCAGTACTATGGGGGCCAACGTCCTGACTTTC
TRBV28	NA	TRBJ1-2	NA	CAAGSNYGYTF	TGTGCCGCAGGGTCCAACTATGGCTACACCTTC
TRBV18	NA	TRBJ2-1	NA	CASSPTGMVF	TGTGCCAGCTCACCAACGGGTATGGTCTTC
TRBV14	NA	TRBJ2-6	NA	CASSQGRSRANVLTF	TGTGCCAGCAGCCAAGGGCGGTCTAGGGCCAACGTCCTGACTTTC
TRBV29-1	NA	TRBJ2-1	NA	CSVGLEYNEQFF	TGCAGCGTTGGGCTGGAATACAATGAGCAGTTCTTC
TRBV9	NA	TRBJ2-1	TRBD1	CASSERPGQGYNEQFF	TGTGCCAGCAGCGAAAGACCTGGACAGGGATACAATGAGCAGTTCTTC
TRBV5-1	NA	TRBJ2-2	TRBD1	CASSLPEGQGTGELFF	TGCGCCAGCAGCCTCCCAGAGGGACAGGGGACCGGGGAGCTGTTTTTT
TRBV29-1	NA	TRBJ1-3	TRBD1	CSVRDRGTSSGNTIYF	TGCAGCGTGAGGGACAGGGGGACCAGTTCTGGAAACACCATATATTTT
TRBV30	NA	TRBJ1-1	NA	CAWNRGNTEAFF	TGTGCCTGGAATCGGGGGAACACTGAAGCTTTCTTT
TRBV13	NA	TRBJ1-2	NA	CASSLGQGYGYTF	TGTGCCAGCAGCTTAGGTCAGGGCTATGGCTACACCTTC
TRBV27	once	TRBJ2-6	NA	CASGKKSGANVLTF	TGTGCCAGCGGCAAGAAATCTGGGGCCAACGTCCTGACTTTC
TRBV29-1	few	TRBJ1-5	TRBD1	CSVGKGAGQPQHF	TGCAGCGTCGGGAAGGGGGCAGGTCAGCCCCAGCATTTT
TRBV25-1	NA	TRBJ2-1	TRBD2	CASSEFSGRGNEQFF	TGTGCCAGCAGTGAATTCAGCGGGAGGGGCAATGAGCAGTTCTTC
TRBV29-1	NA	TRBJ2-2	NA	CSVEGGLRAGELFF	TGCAGCGTTGAAGGAGGTTTACGTGCCGGGGAGCTGTTTTTT
TRBV6-5	NA	TRBJ1-1	TRBD1	CASTRQGMNTEAFF	TGTGCCAGCACCAGACAGGGCATGAACACTGAAGCTTTCTTT
TRBV20-1	NA	TRBJ1-1	NA	CSAKGLSEAFF	TGCAGTGCAAAAGGGTTGTCTGAAGCTTTCTTT
TRBV11-1	NA	TRBJ2-1	NA	CASSIRDTPWNEQFF	TGTGCCAGCAGCATACGGGACACTCCATGGAATGAGCAGTTCTTC
TRBV12-5	NA	TRBJ1-2	TRBD1	CASGSPAPATGEVRYGYTF	TGTGCTAGTGGTTCGCCCGCTCCCGCCACAGGGGAGGTTCGCTATGGCTACACCTTC
TRBV7-2	few	TRBJ2-3	NA	CASSLVFPTDTQYF	TGTGCCAGCAGCTTGGTATTCCCCACAGATACGCAGTATTTT
TRBV5-1	NA	TRBJ2-7	NA	CASRRGSSYEQYF	TGCGCCAGCAGGAGGGGGAGCTCCTACGAGCAGTACTTC
TRBV29-1	NA	TRBJ2-7	TRBD1	CSVEVPPRTGSYEQYF	TGCAGCGTTGAAGTGCCCCCCAGGACAGGCTCCTACGAGCAGTACTTC
TRBV29-1	few	TRBJ2-1	NA	CSAESGERVNEQFF	TGCAGCGCCGAGTCTGGGGAGAGGGTCAATGAGCAGTTCTTC
TRBV29-1	NA	TRBJ2-7	NA	CSVEVPGAFPYEQYF	TGCAGCGTTGAAGTACCGGGAGCCTTCCCCTACGAGCAGTACTTC
TRBV11-1	NA	TRBJ2-7	NA	CASSLGTLVHEQYF	TGTGCCAGCAGCTTAGGGACACTGGTCCACGAGCAGTACTTC
TRBV7-9	NA	TRBJ2-1	TRBD1	CASSSRTGSNEQFF	TGTGCCAGCAGCTCCAGGACAGGGAGCAATGAGCAGTTCTTC
TRBV15	NA	TRBJ2-3	TRBD1	CATSAGQGPDTQYF	TGTGCCACCAGCGCCGGACAGGGTCCAGATACGCAGTATTTT
TRBV11-1	NA	TRBJ2-5	NA	CASSLRGAARQETQYF	TGTGCCAGCAGCTTACGAGGGGCGGCCCGCCAAGAGACCCAGTACTTC
TRBV29-1	few	TRBJ2-5	NA	CSVEDWTREETQYF	TGCAGCGTTGAAGATTGGACACGGGAAGAGACCCAGTACTTC
TRBV2	NA	TRBJ1-1	NA	CASSEEGLNTEAFF	TGTGCCAGCAGTGAAGAGGGGCTGAACACTGAAGCTTTCTTT
TRBV7-9	NA	TRBJ2-7	NA	CASSTTYEQYF	TGTGCCAGCAGCACCACCTACGAGCAGTACTTC